The rows below give T cell receptor beta chains drawn from one sample of a study of siplizumab effects on memory and regulatory T cells. Repertoires were generated with immunoSEQ multiplex PCR, while TCRdb's copy carries only in-frame clones and drops some. The table lists about 40,000 clones, more than 80% of them singletons. The sample was naive CD4+ T cells sorted from blood. The receptors stem from a human donor in good health. Both conserved end residues are part of each CDR3. The order of the fields is D gene, clone size, V gene, J gene, CDR3 protein, CDR3 DNA. A D gene is named only where the DNA matches it firmly. Rows may omit the clone size; those that give it use once, few, many or a size class.

d_call: .; clone_size: .; v_call: TRBV5-1; j_call: TRBJ1-1; cdr3_aa: CASSLDALNTEAFF; cdr3_nt: TGCGCCAGCAGCTTGGACGCCCTAAACACTGAAGCTTTCTTT
d_call: .; clone_size: .; v_call: TRBV6-5; j_call: TRBJ1-6; cdr3_aa: CASSPRRDGHSPLHF; cdr3_nt: TGTGCCAGCAGCCCCAGACGGGACGGACATTCACCCCTCCACTTT
d_call: .; clone_size: .; v_call: TRBV18; j_call: TRBJ2-4; cdr3_aa: CASSPPGLAKNIQYF; cdr3_nt: TGTGCCAGCTCACCACCGGGACTAGCCAAAAACATTCAGTACTTC
d_call: TRBD1; clone_size: .; v_call: TRBV9; j_call: TRBJ2-7; cdr3_aa: CASSVADRDYEQYF; cdr3_nt: TGTGCCAGCAGCGTCGCGGACAGGGACTACGAGCAGTACTTC
d_call: .; clone_size: .; v_call: TRBV6-1; j_call: TRBJ2-1; cdr3_aa: CASSVWSRVVGEQFF; cdr3_nt: TGTGCCAGCAGTGTTTGGAGCAGGGTAGTAGGTGAGCAGTTCTTC
d_call: .; clone_size: .; v_call: TRBV7-6; j_call: TRBJ1-1; cdr3_aa: CASSASTGNTEAFF; cdr3_nt: TGTGCCAGCAGCGCCTCGACAGGGAACACTGAAGCTTTCTTT
d_call: .; clone_size: .; v_call: TRBV2; j_call: TRBJ1-3; cdr3_aa: CASSERAPWGNTIYF; cdr3_nt: TGTGCCAGCAGTGAACGGGCCCCTTGGGGAAACACCATATATTTT
d_call: TRBD1; clone_size: once; v_call: TRBV10-3; j_call: TRBJ2-7; cdr3_aa: CAISESLGTAYEQYF; cdr3_nt: TGTGCCATCAGTGAGTCTTTAGGGACAGCCTACGAGCAGTACTTC
d_call: TRBD1; clone_size: .; v_call: TRBV12-5; j_call: TRBJ2-2; cdr3_aa: CASGLGQGAGGGELFF; cdr3_nt: TGTGCTAGTGGTTTGGGACAGGGGGCAGGGGGCGGGGAGCTGTTTTTT
d_call: TRBD2; clone_size: .; v_call: TRBV4-1; j_call: TRBJ2-4; cdr3_aa: CASSPSGSAKNIQYF; cdr3_nt: TGCGCCAGCAGCCCGAGCGGGAGTGCCAAAAACATTCAGTACTTC
d_call: .; clone_size: .; v_call: TRBV7-9; j_call: TRBJ1-2; cdr3_aa: CASSAEQGNGYTF; cdr3_nt: TGTGCCAGCAGCGCCGAACAGGGAAATGGCTACACCTTC